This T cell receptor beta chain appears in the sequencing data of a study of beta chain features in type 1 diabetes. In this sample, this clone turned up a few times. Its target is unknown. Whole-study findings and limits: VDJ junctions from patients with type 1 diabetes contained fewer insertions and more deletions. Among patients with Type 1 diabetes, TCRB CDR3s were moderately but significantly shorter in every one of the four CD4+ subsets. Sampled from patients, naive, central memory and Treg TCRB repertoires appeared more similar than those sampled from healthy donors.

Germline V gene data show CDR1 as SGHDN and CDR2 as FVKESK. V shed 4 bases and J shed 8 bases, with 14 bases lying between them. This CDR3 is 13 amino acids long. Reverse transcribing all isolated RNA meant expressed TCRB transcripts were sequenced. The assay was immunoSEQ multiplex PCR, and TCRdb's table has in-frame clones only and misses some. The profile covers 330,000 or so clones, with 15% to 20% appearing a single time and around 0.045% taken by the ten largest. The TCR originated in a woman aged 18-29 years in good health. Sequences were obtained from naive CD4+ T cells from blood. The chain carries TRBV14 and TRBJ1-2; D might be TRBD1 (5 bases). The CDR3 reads CASSPRTREGYTF. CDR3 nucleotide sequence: TGTGCCAGCAGCCCTCGAACCAGGGAAGGCTACACCTTC.